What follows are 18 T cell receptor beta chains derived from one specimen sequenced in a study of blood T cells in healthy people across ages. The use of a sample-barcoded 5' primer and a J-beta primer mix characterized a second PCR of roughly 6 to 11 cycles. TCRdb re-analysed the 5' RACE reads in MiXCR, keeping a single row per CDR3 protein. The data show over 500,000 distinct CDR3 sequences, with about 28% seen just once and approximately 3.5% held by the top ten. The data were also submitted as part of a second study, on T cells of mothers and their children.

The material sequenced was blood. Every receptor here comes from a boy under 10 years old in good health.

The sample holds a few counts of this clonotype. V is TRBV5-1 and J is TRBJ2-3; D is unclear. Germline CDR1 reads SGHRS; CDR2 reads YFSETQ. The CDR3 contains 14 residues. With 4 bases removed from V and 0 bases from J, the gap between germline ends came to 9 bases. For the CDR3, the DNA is TGCGCCAGCAGCCCACCGACTAGCACAGATACGCAGTATTTT. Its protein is CASSPPTSTDTQYF. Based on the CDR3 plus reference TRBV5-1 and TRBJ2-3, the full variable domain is KAGVTQTPRYLIKTRGQQVTLSCSPISGHRSVSWYQQTPGQGLQFLFEYFSETQRNKGNFPGRFSGRQFSNSRSEMNVSTLELGDSALYLCASSPPTSTDTQYFGPGTRLTVL.

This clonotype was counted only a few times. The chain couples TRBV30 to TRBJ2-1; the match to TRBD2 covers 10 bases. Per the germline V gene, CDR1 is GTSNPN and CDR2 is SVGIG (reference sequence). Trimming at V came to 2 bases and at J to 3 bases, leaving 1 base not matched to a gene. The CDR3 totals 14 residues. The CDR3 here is CAWSWTSGYNEQFF. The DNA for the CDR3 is TGTGCCTGGAGTTGGACTAGCGGCTACAATGAGCAGTTCTTC.

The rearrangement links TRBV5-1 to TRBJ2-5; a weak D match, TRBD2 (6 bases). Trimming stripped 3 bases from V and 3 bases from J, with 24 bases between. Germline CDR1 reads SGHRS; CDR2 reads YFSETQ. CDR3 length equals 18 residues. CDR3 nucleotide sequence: TGCGCCAGCAGCTCCGTGAAAAGTTATGGACTAAGCGAAGAGACCCAGTACTTC. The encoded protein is CASSSVKSYGLSEETQYF.

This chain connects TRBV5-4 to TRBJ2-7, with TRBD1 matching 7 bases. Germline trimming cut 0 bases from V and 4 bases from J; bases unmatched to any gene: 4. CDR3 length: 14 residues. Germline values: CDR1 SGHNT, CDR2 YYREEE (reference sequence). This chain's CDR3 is CASSLEQGMYEQYF. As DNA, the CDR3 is TGTGCCAGCAGCTTGGAACAGGGGATGTACGAGCAGTACTTC.

CDR3 sequence: CASSQTTSYAGELFF. CDR3 DNA sequence: TGCGCCAGCAGCCAAACTACTAGTTACGCCGGGGAGCTGTTTTTT. V usage is TRBV4-3 and J usage is TRBJ2-2, with a tentative D call TRBD2 (5 bases). The CDR3 is 15 amino acids. The V end was cut by 2 bases, the J end by 6 bases, with 13 bases between. CDR1 LGHNA and CDR2 YSLEER come from the germline V gene.

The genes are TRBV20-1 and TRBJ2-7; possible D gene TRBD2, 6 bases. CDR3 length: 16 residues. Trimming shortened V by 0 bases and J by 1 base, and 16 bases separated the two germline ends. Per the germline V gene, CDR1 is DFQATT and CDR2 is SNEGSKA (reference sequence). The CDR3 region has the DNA TGCAGTGCTAGAGACGTCCGGGACTGGGATTCCTACGAGCAGTACTTC. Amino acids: CSARDVRDWDSYEQYF.

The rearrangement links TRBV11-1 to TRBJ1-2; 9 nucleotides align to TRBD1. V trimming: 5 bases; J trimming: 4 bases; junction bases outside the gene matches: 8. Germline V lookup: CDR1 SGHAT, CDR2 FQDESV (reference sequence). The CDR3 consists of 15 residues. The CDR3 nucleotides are TGTGCCAGCAGCCCCCGGGACAGGGTCGCCTATGGCTACACCTTC. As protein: CASSPRDRVAYGYTF.

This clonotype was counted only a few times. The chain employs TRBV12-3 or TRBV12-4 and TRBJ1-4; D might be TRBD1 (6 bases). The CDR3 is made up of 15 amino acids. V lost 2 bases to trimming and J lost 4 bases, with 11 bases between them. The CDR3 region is CASSLQGGGNEKLFF. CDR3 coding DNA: TGTGCCAGCAGTTTACAGGGAGGGGGTAATGAAAAACTGTTTTTT.

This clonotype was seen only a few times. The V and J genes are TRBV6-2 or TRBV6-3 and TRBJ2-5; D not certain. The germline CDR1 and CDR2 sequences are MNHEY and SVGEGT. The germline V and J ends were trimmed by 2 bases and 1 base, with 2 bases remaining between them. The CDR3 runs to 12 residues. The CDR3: CASSYPQETQYF. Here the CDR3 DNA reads TGTGCCAGCAGTTACCCCCAAGAGACCCAGTACTTC.

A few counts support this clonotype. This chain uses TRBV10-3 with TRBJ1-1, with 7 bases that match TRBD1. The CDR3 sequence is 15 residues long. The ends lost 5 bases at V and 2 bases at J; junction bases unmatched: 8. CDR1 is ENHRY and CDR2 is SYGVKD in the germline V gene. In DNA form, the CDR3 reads TGTGCCATCAGTTATACAGGGGCTGGAAACACTGAAGCTTTCTTT. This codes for CAISYTGAGNTEAFF.

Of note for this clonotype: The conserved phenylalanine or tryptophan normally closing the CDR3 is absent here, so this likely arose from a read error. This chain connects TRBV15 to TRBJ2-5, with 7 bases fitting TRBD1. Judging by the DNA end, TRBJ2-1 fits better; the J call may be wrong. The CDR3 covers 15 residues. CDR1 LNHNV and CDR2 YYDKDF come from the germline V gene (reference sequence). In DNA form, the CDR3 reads TGTGCCACCAGCAGAGCACGACAGGGCTACAATGAGCAGTTCCTC. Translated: CATSRARQGYNEQFL.

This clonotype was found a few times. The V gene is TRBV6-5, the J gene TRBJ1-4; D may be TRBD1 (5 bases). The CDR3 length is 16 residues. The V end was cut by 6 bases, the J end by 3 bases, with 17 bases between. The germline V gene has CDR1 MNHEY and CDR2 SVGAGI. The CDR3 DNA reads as TGTGCCAGCAGCCTACAGCCCGGACACCCTAATGAAAAACTGTTTTTT. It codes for CASSLQPGHPNEKLFF.

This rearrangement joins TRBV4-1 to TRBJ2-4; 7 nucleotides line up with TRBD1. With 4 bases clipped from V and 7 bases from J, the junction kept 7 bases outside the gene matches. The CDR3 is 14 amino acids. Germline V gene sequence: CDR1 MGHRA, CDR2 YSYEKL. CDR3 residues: CASSLGQRGNIQYF. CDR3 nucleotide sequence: TGCGCCAGCAGCCTGGGACAGAGGGGGAACATTCAGTACTTC.

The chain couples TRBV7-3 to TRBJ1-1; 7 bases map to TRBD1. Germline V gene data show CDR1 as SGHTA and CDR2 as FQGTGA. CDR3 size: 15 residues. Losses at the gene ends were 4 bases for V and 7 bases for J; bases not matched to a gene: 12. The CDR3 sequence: CASSWIPGTAGEAFF. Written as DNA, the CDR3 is TGTGCCAGCAGCTGGATCCCCGGGACAGCGGGTGAAGCTTTCTTT.

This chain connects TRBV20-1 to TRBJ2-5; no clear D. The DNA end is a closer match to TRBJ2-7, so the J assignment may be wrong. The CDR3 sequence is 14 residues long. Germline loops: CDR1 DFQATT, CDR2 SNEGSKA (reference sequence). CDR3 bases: TGCAGTGCTAGAGTAGGGCAGGCCCTCTACGAGCAGTACTTC. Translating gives CSARVGQALYEQYF.

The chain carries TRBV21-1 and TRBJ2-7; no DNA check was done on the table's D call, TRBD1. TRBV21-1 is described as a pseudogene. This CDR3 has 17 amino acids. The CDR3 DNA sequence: TGTGCCAGCAGCAATCTACCGGGACAGGGGGCGCAAAGCAAGCAGTACTTC. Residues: CASSNLPGQGAQSKQYF.

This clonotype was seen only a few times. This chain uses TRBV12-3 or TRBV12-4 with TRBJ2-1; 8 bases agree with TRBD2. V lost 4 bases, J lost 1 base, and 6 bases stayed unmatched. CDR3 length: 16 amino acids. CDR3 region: CASSSRQRGSYNEQFF. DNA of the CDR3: TGTGCCAGCAGTTCCCGACAGCGGGGGTCCTACAATGAGCAGTTCTTC.

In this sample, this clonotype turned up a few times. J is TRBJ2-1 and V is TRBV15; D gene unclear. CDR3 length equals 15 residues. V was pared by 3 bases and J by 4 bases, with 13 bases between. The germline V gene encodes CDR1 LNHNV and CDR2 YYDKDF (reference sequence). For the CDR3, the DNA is TGTGCCACCAGCAGTCCGTCGGCAGATTACAATGAGCAGTTCTTC. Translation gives CATSSPSADYNEQFF.